These 8 T cell receptor beta chains were all obtained from the same sample, sequenced in a study of cytomegalovirus exposure and HLA in healthy donors. The study ran its PCR with 60 Vbeta and 13 Jbeta primers. Sequencing was performed with immunoSEQ multiplex PCR; in TCRdb, only in-frame clones are kept and a portion is missing. The sample consists of 150,000 or so clones, under 80% of them appearing once. Sequencing input: PBMCs. The source is a man aged 18 to 29 in good health and CMV-seropositive.

The J gene is TRBJ1-4, the V gene TRBV5-1, with D possibly matching TRBD1 (6 bases). The CDR3 totals 15 residues. Germline V gene lookup returns CDR1 SGHRS and CDR2 YFSETQ. Deletions cut 4 bases from V and 7 bases from J, with 17 bases between. The CDR3 protein is CASSAGTRIGEKLFF. CDR3 nucleotide sequence: TGCGCCAGCAGCGCCGGGACAAGGATCGGTGAAAAACTGTTTTTT.

The chain couples TRBV6-5 to TRBJ1-1; D not certain. In germline, CDR1 is MNHEY, CDR2 SVGAGI. CDR3 size: 14 residues. Trimming removed 6 bases at V and 1 base at J, with 12 bases between. CDR3 in amino acids: CASSRQAGNTEAFF. The CDR3 region has the DNA TGTGCCAGCAGCCGACAAGCAGGGAACACTGAAGCTTTCTTT.

This chain uses TRBV5-1 with TRBJ1-6; 10 bases are a match to TRBD1. The junction had 4 bases not matched to a gene; V was cut back by 3 bases and J by 7 bases. CDR3 length: 15 amino acids. Germline CDR1 SGHRS, CDR2 YFSETQ. The CDR3 DNA sequence: TGCGCCAGCAGCTGGACGGGACAGGGGAATTCACCCCTCCACTTT. Residues: CASSWTGQGNSPLHF.

The V and J genes are TRBV5-6 and TRBJ1-5; D remains unclear. V lost 4 bases, J lost 5 bases, and 7 bases lay in between. The germline V gene has CDR1 SGHDT and CDR2 YYEEEE. The CDR3 loop spans 12 amino acids. This chain's CDR3 is CASSKIYQPQHF. The CDR3 nucleotides are TGTGCCAGCAGCAAAATCTATCAGCCCCAGCATTTT.

Comment on this clone: The junction and the germline gene differ at one end; a read error may be behind it. The chain is built from TRBV6-6 and TRBJ2-1; 7 bases are a match to TRBD1. The CDR3 extends over 15 amino acids. Germline CDR1 is MNHNY and CDR2 is SVGAGI (reference sequence). The CDR3 DNA sequence: TGTGCCAGCAGTTACTCGACAGGGTCCTCCAATGAGCAGTTCTTC. It encodes CASSYSTGSSNEQFF.

The gene calls are TRBV10-3 and TRBJ2-7; weak D call: TRBD2 (5 bases). This CDR3 has 14 amino acids. V was cut by 4 bases and J by 0 bases, with 10 bases left in between. The germline gives CDR1 ENHRY, CDR2 SYGVKD. CDR3 residues: CAISGGNGSYEQYF. DNA of the CDR3: TGTGCCATCAGTGGAGGGAACGGCTCCTACGAGCAGTACTTC.

This clone was recorded once. The chain employs TRBV5-6 and TRBJ2-3; 7 bases align to TRBD2. V dropped 4 bases and J dropped 3; count of bases not matched to a gene: 8. Germline lookup yields CDR1 SGHDT and CDR2 YYEEEE. The CDR3 has 15 residues. CDR3 nucleotide sequence: TGTGCCAGCAGCCCCGGGGAGGGAGTAACAGATACGCAGTATTTT. This gives the protein CASSPGEGVTDTQYF. Supplemented by reference TRBV5-6 and TRBJ2-3, the full variable domain reads DAGVTQSPTHLIKTRGQQVTLRCSPKSGHDTVSWYQQALGQGPQFIFQYYEEEERQRGNFPDRFSGHQFPNYSSELNVNALLLGDSALYLCASSPGEGVTDTQYFGPGTRLTVL.

This clone was detected a few times. The rearrangement joins TRBV7-2 to TRBJ1-1; 10 nucleotides agree with TRBD1. V lost 1 base to trimming and J lost 6 bases; unmatched junction nucleotides: 2. The CDR3 runs 14 residues. Germline V gene sequence: CDR1 SGHTA, CDR2 FQGNSA. The CDR3, as DNA: TGTGCCAGCAGCTTAGAGGACAGGGGGTCTGAAGCTTTCTTT. It encodes CASSLEDRGSEAFF.